This T cell receptor (beta chain) emerged from a study of T cell clusters in autoimmune cytopenias. The CDR3 extends over 13 amino acids. The germline V gene has CDR1 GTSNPN and CDR2 SVGIG (reference sequence). Multiplex touch-down PCR amplified TRB using TRB-A and TRB-B pools in one tube. TCRdb reprocessed the multiplex PCR reads and keeps a single row for each CDR3 protein, giving no DNA. The listing records more than 9,000 distinct CDR3 sequences. Some 38,000 genome equivalents of blood DNA were amplified for TRB. According to its frequency, this clonotype is medium-sized. These data were also filed under a second study, of T cell repertoires in aging, cancer and after chemotherapy.

Specimen: peripheral blood. This chain links TRBV30 with TRBJ2-2; with no DNA, the TCRdb D assignment of TRBD2 cannot be verified. The origin of this receptor is a human donor in good health. The CDR3 sequence is CAWSAHEGGELFF.